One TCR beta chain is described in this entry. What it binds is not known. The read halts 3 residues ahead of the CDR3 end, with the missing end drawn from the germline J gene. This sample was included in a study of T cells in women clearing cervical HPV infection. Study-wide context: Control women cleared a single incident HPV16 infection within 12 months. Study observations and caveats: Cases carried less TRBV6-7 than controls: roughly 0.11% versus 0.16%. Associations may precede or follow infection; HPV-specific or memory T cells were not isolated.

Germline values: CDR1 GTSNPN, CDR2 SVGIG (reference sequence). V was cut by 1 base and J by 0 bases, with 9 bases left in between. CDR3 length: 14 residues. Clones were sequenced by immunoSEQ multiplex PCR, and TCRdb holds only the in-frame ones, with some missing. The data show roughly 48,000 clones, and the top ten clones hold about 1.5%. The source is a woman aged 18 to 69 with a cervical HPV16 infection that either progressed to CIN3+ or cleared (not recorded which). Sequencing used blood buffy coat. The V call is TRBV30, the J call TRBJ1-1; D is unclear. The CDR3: CAWSGGPVNTEAFF. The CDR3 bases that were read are TGTGCCTGGAGTGGTGGGCCCGTGAACACTGAA.